What follows describes a single T cell receptor beta chain. This specimen comes from a study of blood T cell repertoires in COVID-19. Overall study: T cells, B-cell-depleted T cells, or PBMCs provided the cDNA or gDNA that served as material.

Trimming removed 5 bases from V and 5 bases from J, with 13 bases in between. CDR1 is LNHNV and CDR2 is YYDKDF in the germline V gene (reference sequence). The CDR3 is 15 residues long. Here immunoSEQ multiplex PCR was the method, and the copy in TCRdb shows in-frame clones only, minus some. Seen here are around 290,000 clones, around 88% observed once, and the top ten hold about 5%. The sample consisted of peripheral blood. V is TRBV15 and J is TRBJ1-6; D possibly corresponds to TRBD1 (6 bases). The receptor comes from a man aged 40-55 years with acute or convalescent COVID-19. The CDR3 sequence: CATSLGTGNNSPLHF. CDR3 DNA: TGTGCCACCAGCCTTGGTACAGGGAATAATTCACCCCTCCACTTT.